These 10 T cell receptor beta chains were sequenced from one sample in a study of T cells after yellow fever vaccination. TCRdb ran MiXCR on the 5' RACE reads and lists one entry per CDR3 protein. The table records hundreds of thousands of distinct CDR3 sequences, under 20% of them present only once. Sequencing was performed on PBMCs, taken before the yellow fever booster vaccination. The receptors derive from a man younger than 30 who received the YFV17D yellow fever vaccine.

This CDR3 is CSTRGLQETQYF. CDR3 DNA sequence: TGCAGTACAAGGGGGCTCCAAGAGACCCAGTACTTC. The V gene is TRBV20-1, the J gene TRBJ2-5, with TRBD1 matching 7 bases. Looked up from germline, CDR1 is DFQATT and CDR2 is SNEGSKA (reference sequence). The CDR3 totals 12 residues. V lost 8 bases to trimming and J lost 1 base; unmatched junction nucleotides: 4.

There are a few counts of this clonotype. This chain connects TRBV4-3 to TRBJ2-3; TRBD1 agrees at 9 bases. The V gene's germline CDR1 is LGHNA and CDR2 YSLEER. The CDR3 is 16 amino acids. Trimming at V came to 4 bases and at J to 4 bases, leaving 9 bases not matched to a gene. CDR3 protein: CASSRWTGESADTQYF. As DNA, the CDR3 is TGCGCCAGCAGCCGTTGGACAGGGGAATCCGCAGATACGCAGTATTTT.

This clonotype has just a few counts. CDR3 in amino acids: CSAQSTGVGDTQYF. The DNA for the CDR3 is TGCAGTGCTCAAAGTACGGGGGTGGGGGATACGCAGTATTTT. V is TRBV20-1 and J is TRBJ2-3; TRBD2 might be the D (6 bases). CDR1 is DFQATT and CDR2 is SNEGSKA in the germline V gene (reference sequence). This CDR3 has 14 amino acids. The V end was cut by 5 bases, the J end by 6 bases, with 18 bases between.

This clonotype was seen ten or more times. The chain combines TRBV11-2 with TRBJ2-4, with D perhaps matching TRBD1 (6 bases). Trimming left V 4 bases short and J 5 bases short, with 9 bases between. The CDR3 covers 13 residues. Germline V lookup: CDR1 SGHAT, CDR2 FQNNGV. This CDR3 is CASSSGTQNIQYF. Here the CDR3 DNA reads TGTGCCAGCAGCTCTGGGACACAAAACATTCAGTACTTC.

This clonotype was detected only a few times. The chain carries TRBV5-1 and TRBJ1-1, with D possibly matching TRBD1 (5 bases). Germline V gene sequence: CDR1 SGHRS, CDR2 YFSETQ. The CDR3 covers 15 residues. V was pared by 4 bases and J by 3 bases, with 16 bases between. The CDR3 loop reads CASSLDSLGDTEAFF. The CDR3 DNA follows: TGCGCCAGCAGCCTAGACTCCTTAGGGGACACTGAAGCTTTCTTT.

V gene TRBV4-3 combines with J gene TRBJ2-3; a weak D match, TRBD2 (6 bases). Germline values: CDR1 LGHNA, CDR2 YSLEER. This CDR3 region has 12 residues. V was trimmed by 0 bases and J by 10 bases, leaving 8 bases between them. The DNA of the CDR3 is TGCGCCAGCAGCCAAGAGGGAGGTGCGCAGTATTTT. This translates into CASSQEGGAQYF.

CDR3 nucleotides: TGTGCCAGCAGCTTAAGACAGGATAATTCACCCCTCCACTTT. Encoded protein: CASSLRQDNSPLHF. The chain recombines TRBV7-8 with TRBJ1-6; weak D call: TRBD1 (6 bases). Between the trimmed V and J ends, which lost 2 bases and 5 bases, there was a span of 7 bases. Germline V lookup: CDR1 SGHVS, CDR2 FQNEAQ. This CDR3 spans 14 amino acids.

This clonotype was observed a handful of times. This chain joins TRBV7-2 and TRBJ1-2, with 9 bases aligning to TRBD1. CDR1 is SGHTA and CDR2 is FQGNSA in the germline V gene. V shed 5 bases, J shed 4 bases, and the junction held 8 bases outside the gene matches. The CDR3 loop spans 15 amino acids. The CDR3 nucleotides are TGTGCCAGCAGCCGGGGGGGGACAGGGCTCTATGGCTACACCTTC. Translation gives CASSRGGTGLYGYTF.

The gene calls are TRBV5-1 and TRBJ2-3; D gene unclear. There are 14 residues in the CDR3. Germline V gene data show CDR1 as SGHRS and CDR2 as YFSETQ. Trimming left V 3 bases short and J 5 bases short, with 13 bases between. This chain's CDR3 is CASSYLGVEDTQYF. The CDR3 DNA is TGCGCCAGCAGCTATCTTGGGGTCGAAGATACGCAGTATTTT.

This clonotype was counted many times. This rearrangement joins TRBV5-1 to TRBJ2-1; D possibly matches TRBD1 or TRBD2 (5 bases each). Germline CDR1 reads SGHRS; CDR2 reads YFSETQ. V dropped 4 bases and J dropped 4 bases, with 9 bases sitting between them. This CDR3 is built from 13 residues. The CDR3 bases are TGCGCCAGCAGCGCTGGGGGATACAATGAGCAGTTCTTC. Its protein is CASSAGGYNEQFF.